This TCR beta chain was sequenced during a study of cytomegalovirus exposure and HLA in healthy donors. Clones were read by immunoSEQ multiplex PCR, and TCRdb kept only the in-frame ones, dropping some. In the table there are 150,000 or so clones, about 94% of which are singletons. Trimming shortened V by 7 bases and J by 7 bases, and 16 bases separated the two germline ends. This CDR3 region has 13 residues. CDR1 is SQVTM and CDR2 is ANQGSEA in the germline V gene. The genes are TRBV29-1 and TRBJ1-4, with D perhaps TRBD1 (6 bases). The sequence was obtained from a man aged 18 to 30 in good health and CMV-seropositive. The sample comprised PBMCs. The CDR3 DNA is TGCAGCGCTGGGGCGGGGGCAGCTGAAAAACTGTTTTTT. Translating it yields CSAGAGAAEKLFF.